A selection of T cell receptor beta chains follows, all from one sample in a study of blood T cell repertoires in COVID-19. The data were produced by immunoSEQ multiplex PCR, yet TCRdb's version contains in-frame clones alone and is incomplete. Of a few hundred thousand clones listed, 89% were seen once; the top ten hold approximately 3%. The sample consisted of peripheral blood. The receptors here all came from a young woman with COVID-19, enrolled during active disease. CDR3s include the opening cysteine and the closing phenylalanine or tryptophan. The D gene is left open where the match is weak. The size of a clone is reported for some rows only, either as once, few or many, or as a class for expanded clones.

j_gene,v_gene,abundance,d_gene,CDR3aa,CDR3nt
TRBJ1-5,TRBV5-6,once,.,CASSFSGQPQHF,TGTGCCAGCAGCTTTTCTGGCCAGCCCCAGCATTTT
TRBJ1-1,TRBV5-5,.,TRBD1,CASSVILRDRKNTEAFF,TGTGCCAGCAGCGTGATATTAAGGGACAGAAAGAACACTGAAGCTTTCTTT
TRBJ2-5,TRBV7-2,.,TRBD2,CASSLVGGTSSETQYF,TGTGCCAGCAGCTTAGTTGGCGGGACTAGCAGCGAGACCCAGTACTTC
TRBJ2-5,TRBV7-9,.,.,CASSLVGRAPYF,TGTGCCAGCAGCTTAGTAGGCAGGGCACCGTACTTC
TRBJ1-1,TRBV7-9,.,TRBD1,CASSFPGQGTEAFF,TGTGCCAGCAGCTTCCCGGGACAGGGCACTGAAGCTTTCTTT
TRBJ1-1,TRBV18,.,TRBD1,CASSPGTEVHTEAFF,TGTGCCAGCTCACCTGGGACAGAAGTCCACACTGAAGCTTTCTTT
TRBJ1-1,TRBV2,.,.,CASSVGQMNTEAFF,TGTGCCAGCAGTGTCGGACAAATGAACACTGAAGCTTTCTTT
TRBJ2-7,TRBV10-1,once,TRBD1,CASSESRQGGYEQYF,TGCGCCAGCAGTGAGTCGAGACAGGGGGGCTACGAGCAGTACTTC
TRBJ1-2,TRBV29-1,.,.,CSGRTAGTYVYTF,TGCAGCGGGCGGACAGCCGGGACCTATGTCTACACCTTC
TRBJ2-2,TRBV7-2,.,TRBD1,CASSSGTGGLNTGELFF,TGTGCCAGCAGCTCCGGGACAGGGGGTTTGAACACCGGGGAGCTGTTTTTT
TRBJ1-6,TRBV5-1,.,TRBD1,CASRHVGDSYNSPLHF,TGCGCCAGCCGACACGTGGGGGACAGCTATAATTCACCCCTCCACTTT
TRBJ1-5,TRBV4-3,.,TRBD1,CASSQDSQGVRQPQHF,TGCGCCAGCAGCCAAGACTCCCAGGGGGTTAGACAGCCCCAGCATTTT
TRBJ1-5,TRBV7-9,.,.,CATGGGLQPQHF,TGTGCCACCGGCGGGGGGCTTCAGCCCCAGCATTTT
TRBJ2-1,TRBV15,.,TRBD1,CATSRRGQTYNEQFF,TGTGCCACCAGCAGAAGGGGACAGACATACAATGAGCAGTTCTTC
TRBJ1-2,TRBV20-1,few,.,CSALFSRGYTF,TGCAGTGCCCTCTTCTCGCGGGGCTACACCTTC
TRBJ1-6,TRBV14,.,TRBD1,CASSQGQGYNSPLHF,TGTGCCAGCAGCCAAGGACAGGGGTATAATTCACCCCTCCACTTT
TRBJ2-7,TRBV28,.,.,CASGDIYEQYF,TGTGCCAGCGGGGACATCTACGAGCAGTACTTC
TRBJ2-2,TRBV27,.,TRBD2,CASSFWLAGGDTGELFF,TGTGCCAGCAGTTTCTGGCTAGCGGGAGGGGACACCGGGGAGCTGTTTTTT
TRBJ2-2,TRBV27,.,.,CASSLIGRVDTGELFF,TGTGCCAGCAGTTTAATAGGCAGGGTAGACACCGGGGAGCTGTTTTTT
TRBJ1-2,TRBV4-2,.,.,CASSQNTENYGYTF,TGTGCCAGCAGCCAAAACACGGAGAACTATGGCTACACCTTC
TRBJ2-1,TRBV14,.,TRBD2,CASSQDGSPGLAGNEQFF,TGTGCCAGCAGCCAAGATGGGTCTCCGGGACTAGCCGGCAATGAGCAGTTCTTC
TRBJ1-6,TRBV19,.,.,CASSIRRGDGLHF,TGTGCCAGTAGTATCAGACGCGGGGATGGACTCCACTTT
TRBJ2-3,TRBV9,.,TRBD2,CASSLTGGGTDTQYF,TGTGCCAGCAGCCTTACCGGGGGGGGCACAGATACGCAGTATTTT
TRBJ2-3,TRBV5-1,.,.,CASSLAPTALGVTQYF,TGCGCCAGCAGCTTGGCTCCGACTGCCTTAGGGGTGACGCAGTATTTT
TRBJ2-5,TRBV20-1,.,TRBD1,CSASAQGQSQETQYF,TGCAGTGCTAGTGCTCAGGGACAGAGCCAAGAGACCCAGTACTTC
TRBJ1-1,TRBV12-3/TRBV12-4,.,.,CASRRGLNTEAFF,TGTGCCAGCAGAAGGGGTCTGAACACTGAAGCTTTCTTT
TRBJ2-5,TRBV4-1,.,TRBD2,CASSGRQGLAGQETQYF,TGCGCCAGCAGCGGGCGGCAGGGACTAGCGGGGCAAGAGACCCAGTACTTC